The 11 T cell receptor beta chains below come from one sample, sequenced in a study of blood T cell repertoires in COVID-19. TCRdb keeps only in-frame clones here, not all; method: immunoSEQ multiplex PCR. The sample holds roughly 300,000 clones, 85% seen once. The material sequenced was PBMCs or T cells enriched from blood (not recorded which). These receptors all come from a woman aged 45-65 years who had recovered from COVID-19.

The CDR3 DNA reads as TGTGCCAGCAGCTTATTGGGGCCTCAAGCGGATACGCAGTATTTT. It translates to CASSLLGPQADTQYF. The chain has TRBV7-2 and TRBJ2-3; a weak D match, TRBD1 (5 bases). The V end was cut by 2 bases, the J end by 6 bases, with 15 bases between. Germline V gene lookup returns CDR1 SGHTA and CDR2 FQGNSA. This CDR3 comprises 15 residues.

This sequence joins TRBV9 and TRBJ2-3, with TRBD2 as a possible D gene (6 bases). The V end lost 0 bases, the J end lost 4 bases, and 6 bases lay between the germline ends. In germline, CDR1 is SGDLS, CDR2 YYNGEE. The CDR3 has 13 residues. The CDR3 DNA sequence: TGTGCCAGCAGCGTAGCTAGCGCAGATACGCAGTATTTT. Amino acids: CASSVASADTQYF. The full variable domain, with the rest looked up from reference TRBV9 and TRBJ2-3, is DSGVTQTPKHLITATGQRVTLRCSPRSGDLSVYWYQQSLDQGLQFLIQYYNGEERAKGNILERFSAQQFPDLHSELNLSSLELGDSALYFCASSVASADTQYFGPGTRLTVL.

The chain employs TRBV15 and TRBJ1-2; possibly TRBD1 for D (6 bases). Germline CDR1 and CDR2: LNHNV and YYDKDF (reference sequence). The CDR3 extends over 14 amino acids. V lost 0 bases to trimming and J lost 5 bases, with 10 bases between them. The CDR3 here is CATSRDKRGYGYTF. The CDR3 coding sequence is TGTGCCACCAGCAGAGATAAGAGGGGGTATGGCTACACCTTC.

This clone was picked up one time. The V call is TRBV5-4, the J call TRBJ1-4; TRBD1 aligns across 7 bases. The CDR3 covers 14 residues. Per germline, CDR1 SGHNT and CDR2 YYREEE (reference sequence). J gave up 6 bases and V 4 bases, and 6 bases lay outside the gene matches. The CDR3 DNA reads as TGTGCCAGCAGCCATTTCGGGACAGATGAAAAACTGTTTTTT. Protein product: CASSHFGTDEKLFF. Together with reference TRBV5-4 and TRBJ1-4, the CDR3 gives the full variable domain: ETGVTQSPTHLIKTRGQQVTLRCSSQSGHNTVSWYQQALGQGPQFIFQYYREEENGRGNFPPRFSGLQFPNYSSELNVNALELDDSALYLCASSHFGTDEKLFFGSGTQLSVL.

This clone was seen a handful of times. This chain connects TRBV5-5 to TRBJ1-2, with D uncertain. CDR3 length equals 14 residues. CDR1 SGHKS and CDR2 YYEKEE come from the germline V gene (reference sequence). Trimming removed 4 bases at V and 2 bases at J, with 12 bases between. CDR3 residues: CASSLRGENYGYTF. In DNA form, the CDR3 reads TGTGCCAGCAGCCTCCGCGGGGAGAACTATGGCTACACCTTC.

The V gene is TRBV20-1, the J gene TRBJ2-3; TRBD2 matches at 12 bases. The V gene end was trimmed by 3 bases and the J gene end by 3 bases; junction bases not matched to a gene: 7. CDR3 size: 16 residues. CDR1 and CDR2 (germline): DFQATT, SNEGSKA (reference sequence). The chain's CDR3 is CSASWASGRATDTQYF. In DNA form, the CDR3 reads TGCAGTGCTAGTTGGGCTAGCGGGAGGGCGACAGATACGCAGTATTTT.

This clone was recorded once. The chain combines TRBV11-2 with TRBJ2-5; 7 bases map to TRBD1. The CDR3 runs 15 residues. J was trimmed by 5 bases and V by 5 bases; bases with no gene match: 11. In germline, CDR1 is SGHAT, CDR2 FQNNGV. The CDR3 DNA follows: TGTGCCAGCAGCCCGGGACAGACTATCCTTGAGACCCAGTACTTC. Translation gives CASSPGQTILETQYF.

The table lists this clone with a count of one. CDR3 region: CASSSYSAGTYEQYF. As DNA, the CDR3 is TGTGCCAGCAGCTCCTACTCGGCGGGAACCTACGAGCAGTACTTC. V and J are TRBV9 and TRBJ2-7; TRBD2 is a possible D gene (6 bases). The germline CDR1 and CDR2 sequences are SGDLS and YYNGEE. Trimming cost V 4 bases and J 2 bases, with 16 bases left between them. The length of the CDR3 is 15 residues.

To note about this clone: Other DNA sequences from this sample encode an identical CDR3 as well. J is TRBJ1-1 and V is TRBV5-1, with D perhaps matching TRBD1 (5 bases). CDR3 length: 14 amino acids. Germline V gives CDR1 SGHRS, CDR2 YFSETQ. V lost 0 bases, J lost 1 base, and 7 bases lay in between. The CDR3 protein is CASSLGQSNTEAFF. CDR3 nucleotides: TGCGCCAGCAGCTTGGGACAGTCGAACACTGAAGCTTTCTTT.

This chain connects TRBV12-3 or TRBV12-4 to TRBJ1-2, with D unresolved. Trimming took 2 bases from V and 8 from J, leaving 9 bases between them. The CDR3 runs to 12 residues. CDR3 DNA: TGTGCCAGCAGTTTAAAGACTCGCGGCTACACCTTC. Protein: CASSLKTRGYTF.

This chain uses TRBV5-5 with TRBJ1-5, with TRBD1 matching 9 bases. V was pared by 9 bases and J by 5 bases, with 12 bases of the junction left unmatched. The CDR3 is 15 amino acids. CDR1 and CDR2 (germline): SGHKS, YYEKEE (reference sequence). CDR3 amino acids: CATQEDDRGYQPQHF. DNA of the CDR3: TGTGCCACCCAGGAAGACGACAGGGGGTATCAGCCCCAGCATTTT.